This is a list of T cell receptor beta chains from one sample in a study of vaccination effects on CD4 cells after COVID-19. The antigens for these receptors are not known. The repertoire was sequenced with immunoSEQ multiplex PCR; TCRdb's copy has only in-frame clones and lacks some. The sample consists of around 49,000 clones, approximately 72% of them appearing once. Sequenced here: CD4+ T cells from PBMCs cultured with a peptide pool, sampled before COVID-19 vaccination. The receptors originated from a human donor who had a prior SARS-CoV-2 infection. CDR3s include the opening cysteine and the closing phenylalanine or tryptophan. A D gene is named only where the DNA matches it firmly. Clone size appears in some rows only: once, few, many, or a class for an expanded clone.

v_gene	abundance	j_gene	d_gene	CDR3nt	CDR3aa
TRBV19	few	TRBJ2-7	TRBD1	TGTGCCAGTAGTGCCAGGGACAGGGGCACGGGGGAGCAGTACTTC	CASSARDRGTGEQYF
TRBV5-1	few	TRBJ2-3	NA	TGCGCCAGCAGCTTGGCCGGTGAGCGCTTGTTTTCAGATACGCAGTATTTT	CASSLAGERLFSDTQYF
TRBV4-2	NA	TRBJ2-5	TRBD1	TGTGCCAGTTCGCCCGGGACAGGTGGGATTCTGACCCAGTACTTC	CASSPGTGGILTQYF
TRBV10-3	few	TRBJ2-2	TRBD2	TGTGCCATCGCTAGGACTAGCGGAGCGAACACCGGGGAGCTGTTTTTT	CAIARTSGANTGELFF
TRBV2	few	TRBJ2-5	NA	TGTGCCAGCAGTAGGGAGCGACAAGAGACCCAGTACTTC	CASSRERQETQYF
TRBV9	NA	TRBJ2-3	TRBD1	TGTGCCAGCAGCCCCCGAACTGGGGGACAGGGCACAGATACGCAGTATTTT	CASSPRTGGQGTDTQYF
TRBV10-1	NA	TRBJ1-5	NA	TGCGCCAGGAAAAGGTTGGACATCGGGCAGCCCCAGCATTTT	CARKRLDIGQPQHF
TRBV7-3	NA	TRBJ2-7	NA	TGTGCCAGCAGCTCACAGACAGGACCATACGAGAAGCAGTACTTC	CASSSQTGPYEKQYF
TRBV6-6	few	TRBJ1-2	TRBD1	TGTGCCAGCAGACGGGACAGCCCTTCTGGCTATGGCTACACCTTC	CASRRDSPSGYGYTF
TRBV18	NA	TRBJ2-2	TRBD2	TGTGCCAGCTCACCACTAAGCATGACTAGCGGGACGAACACCGGGGAGCTGTTTTTT	CASSPLSMTSGTNTGELFF
TRBV6-2/TRBV6-3	NA	TRBJ2-7	NA	TGTGCCAGCAGCCAATTAAGACAGATGTACTTC	CASSQLRQMYF
TRBV4-1	NA	TRBJ2-1	TRBD2	TGCGCCAGCAGGTGGGGACTAGCGGGCAGAAGCTCCTACAATGAGCAGTTCTTC	CASRWGLAGRSSYNEQFF
TRBV6-1	NA	TRBJ2-7	TRBD2	TGTGCCAGCAGTGAACAACTCGGAGCGGGGTTCTCCTACGAGCAGTACTTC	CASSEQLGAGFSYEQYF
TRBV3-1/TRBV3-2	NA	TRBJ1-6	TRBD1	TGTGCCAGCAGCCCCCGGGACAGGGGTTATTCACCCCTCCACTTT	CASSPRDRGYSPLHF
TRBV5-1	few	TRBJ1-2	NA	TGCGCCAGCAGCATCTACCGGGGAGCTGGCTACACCTTC	CASSIYRGAGYTF
TRBV5-5	NA	TRBJ2-5	TRBD2	TGTGCCACAGGGACTAGCTGGGAAGAGACCCAGTACTTC	CATGTSWEETQYF
TRBV5-1	NA	TRBJ2-2	TRBD2	TGCGCCAGCAGCCCTCACCGGGACTATACCACCGGGGAGCTGTTTTTT	CASSPHRDYTTGELFF
TRBV19	NA	TRBJ1-2	NA	TGTGCCAGTAGTATAGGGGTGATGGATGGCTACACCTTC	CASSIGVMDGYTF
TRBV20-1	NA	TRBJ2-1	NA	TGCAGTGCTAGTCAGCGGTACAATGAGCAGTTCTTC	CSASQRYNEQFF
TRBV5-1	NA	TRBJ1-4	NA	TGCGCCAGCAGCTTGGCCCCGGGAACTAATGAAAAACTGTTTTTT	CASSLAPGTNEKLFF
TRBV29-1	NA	TRBJ2-3	NA	TGCAGCGCCGATAAGAGGCGAGGCACAGATACGCAGTATTTT	CSADKRRGTDTQYF
TRBV30	NA	TRBJ2-3	NA	TGTGCCTGGAGTGTACTGAATACGCAGTATTTT	CAWSVLNTQYF
TRBV9	NA	TRBJ2-1	TRBD2	TGTGCCAGCAGCGTAGGTAGCGGGGCCACCAACAATGAGCAGTTCTTC	CASSVGSGATNNEQFF
TRBV5-4	NA	TRBJ2-5	TRBD2	TGTGCCAGCAGCGGGACTATCTCAGAGACCCAGTACTTC	CASSGTISETQYF
TRBV7-6	NA	TRBJ2-7	TRBD2	TGTGCCAGCAGCTTATTCGTCGCGAGCGGGGGGGCGTACGAGCAGTACTTC	CASSLFVASGGAYEQYF
TRBV9	NA	TRBJ2-7	NA	TGTGCCAGCAGCGTATCAGGCATCTCCTACGAGCAGTACTTC	CASSVSGISYEQYF
TRBV19	NA	TRBJ2-7	NA	TGTGCCAGTAGCCCGATGTGGGGGGGCGATAGCTCCTACGAGCAGTACTTC	CASSPMWGGDSSYEQYF
TRBV7-6	NA	TRBJ2-2	NA	TGTGCCAGCAGCTTAGTTGTCTTCGGAGGGACCGGGGAGCTGTTTTTT	CASSLVVFGGTGELFF
TRBV2	NA	TRBJ2-7	TRBD1	TGTGCCAGCAGTCCCGAGGTACAGGGGGCCTGTTACTTC	CASSPEVQGACYF
TRBV2	NA	TRBJ1-3	TRBD1	TGTGCCAGCAGGAGACAGGGGGGCTCTGGAAACACCATATATTTT	CASRRQGGSGNTIYF
TRBV19	few	TRBJ2-1	NA	TGTGCCAGTAGTAAGAAACCGTTCTTC	CASSKKPFF
TRBV20-1	NA	TRBJ1-2	TRBD1	TGCAGTGCTAGTGCGGGACAGATTGCTACCGACTACACCTTC	CSASAGQIATDYTF
TRBV10-1	NA	TRBJ2-6	NA	TGCGCCAGCAGTGAGTCTGACCGCGGCGGGGCCAACGTCCTGACTTTC	CASSESDRGGANVLTF
TRBV6-5	NA	TRBJ2-3	TRBD2	TGTGCCAGTTTTGCGGGGGGAGATACGCAGTATTTT	CASFAGGDTQYF
TRBV4-1	NA	TRBJ1-2	NA	TGCGCCAGCAGCCACCCGGTCCGGGACCTCTATGGCTACACCTTC	CASSHPVRDLYGYTF
TRBV5-1	few	TRBJ2-2	NA	TGCGCCAGCAGCTTGTTGGGCACCGGGGAGCTGTTTTTT	CASSLLGTGELFF
TRBV7-9	NA	TRBJ2-2	NA	TGTGCCAGCAGCGGCAAGAACACCGGGGAGCTGTTTTTT	CASSGKNTGELFF
TRBV7-9	NA	TRBJ1-3	NA	TGTGCCAGCAGCTTATTTTCGGCTTCTGGAAACACCATATATTTT	CASSLFSASGNTIYF
TRBV30	NA	TRBJ1-2	TRBD1	TGTGCCGAACGGGACAGTAGGACCTACACCTTC	CAERDSRTYTF
TRBV4-3	few	TRBJ2-7	NA	TGCGCCAGCAGCCTTAATCCTAGTCTAGGCGAGCAGTACTTC	CASSLNPSLGEQYF
TRBV5-1	NA	TRBJ1-5	NA	TGCGCCAGCAGCTTAGAGGGTGAACAGCCCCAGCATTTT	CASSLEGEQPQHF
TRBV3-1/TRBV3-2	NA	TRBJ1-1	TRBD1	TGTGCCAGCAGCCGGAGGACAGGGTTGGGTGAAGCTTTCTTT	CASSRRTGLGEAFF
TRBV7-2	NA	TRBJ2-7	TRBD2	TGTGCCAGCAGCTTTATAAGCGCCGGGACTAGCGGGTACGAGCAGTACTTC	CASSFISAGTSGYEQYF
TRBV5-1	NA	TRBJ2-1	TRBD2	TGCGCCAGCAGCTCAAGCGGGGGGGGCTACAATGAGCAGTTCTTC	CASSSSGGGYNEQFF
TRBV9	NA	TRBJ2-1	TRBD2	TGTGCCAGCAGCGTAGCTCAGCTAGCGGGTTACTCTCCCCCTGAGCAGTTCTTC	CASSVAQLAGYSPPEQFF
TRBV7-2	NA	TRBJ2-7	TRBD1	TGTGCCAGCAGCTTAGATCGTAGACAGGGGAAGTACGAGCAGTACTTC	CASSLDRRQGKYEQYF
TRBV5-1	few	TRBJ1-1	NA	TGCGCCAGCAGCTTGTTGGGGTCACGGAACACTGAAGCTTTCTTT	CASSLLGSRNTEAFF
TRBV6-6	NA	TRBJ2-5	TRBD2	TGTGCCAGCAGTCCGACGGTACCGGGACTAGCGGATAGGGGCCAGTACTTC	CASSPTVPGLADRGQYF